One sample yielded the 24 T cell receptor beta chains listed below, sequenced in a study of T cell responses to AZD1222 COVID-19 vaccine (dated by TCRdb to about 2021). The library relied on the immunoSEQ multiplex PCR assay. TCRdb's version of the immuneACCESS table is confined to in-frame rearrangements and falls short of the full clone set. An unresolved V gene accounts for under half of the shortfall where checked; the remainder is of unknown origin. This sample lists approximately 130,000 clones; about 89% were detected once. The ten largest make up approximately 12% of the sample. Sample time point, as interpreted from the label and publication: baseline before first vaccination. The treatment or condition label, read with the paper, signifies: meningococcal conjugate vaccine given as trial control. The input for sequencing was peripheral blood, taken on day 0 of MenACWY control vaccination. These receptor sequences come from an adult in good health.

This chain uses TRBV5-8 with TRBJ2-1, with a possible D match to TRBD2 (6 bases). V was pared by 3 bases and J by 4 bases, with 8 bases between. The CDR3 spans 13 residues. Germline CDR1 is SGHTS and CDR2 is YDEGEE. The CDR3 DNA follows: TGTGCCAGCAGCTCGGGAGTTTACAATGAGCAGTTCTTC. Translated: CASSSGVYNEQFF.

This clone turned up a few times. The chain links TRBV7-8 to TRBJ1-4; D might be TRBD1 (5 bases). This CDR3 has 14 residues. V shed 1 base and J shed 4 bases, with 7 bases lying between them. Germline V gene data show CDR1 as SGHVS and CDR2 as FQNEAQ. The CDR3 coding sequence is TGTGCCAGCAGCTTAGTTGGGGGTAATGAAAAACTGTTTTTT. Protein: CASSLVGGNEKLFF.

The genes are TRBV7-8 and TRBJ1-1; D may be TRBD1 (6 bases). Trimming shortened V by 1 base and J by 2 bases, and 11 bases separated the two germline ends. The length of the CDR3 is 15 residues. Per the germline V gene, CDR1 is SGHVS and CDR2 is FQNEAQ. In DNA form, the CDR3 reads TGTGCCAGCAGCTTAGTGGCGGGGACAAACACTGAAGCTTTCTTT. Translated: CASSLVAGTNTEAFF.

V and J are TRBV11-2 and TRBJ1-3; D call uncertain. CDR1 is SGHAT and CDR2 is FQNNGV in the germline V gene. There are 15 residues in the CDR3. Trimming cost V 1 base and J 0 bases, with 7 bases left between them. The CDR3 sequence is CASSLGPNSGNTIYF. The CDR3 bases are TGTGCCAGCAGCTTAGGGCCGAACTCTGGAAACACCATATATTTT.

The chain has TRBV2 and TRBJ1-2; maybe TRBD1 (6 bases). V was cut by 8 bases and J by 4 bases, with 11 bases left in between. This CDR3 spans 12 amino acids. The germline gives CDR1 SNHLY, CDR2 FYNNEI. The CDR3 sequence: CASGGQTYGYTF. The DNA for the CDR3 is TGTGCCAGCGGAGGACAGACCTATGGCTACACCTTC.

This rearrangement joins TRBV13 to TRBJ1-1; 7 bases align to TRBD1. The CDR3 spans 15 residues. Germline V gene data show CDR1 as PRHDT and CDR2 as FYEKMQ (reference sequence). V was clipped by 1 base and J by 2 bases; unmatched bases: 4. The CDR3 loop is CASSLEGAPNTEAFF. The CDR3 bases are TGTGCCAGCAGCTTAGAGGGGGCGCCAAACACTGAAGCTTTCTTT.

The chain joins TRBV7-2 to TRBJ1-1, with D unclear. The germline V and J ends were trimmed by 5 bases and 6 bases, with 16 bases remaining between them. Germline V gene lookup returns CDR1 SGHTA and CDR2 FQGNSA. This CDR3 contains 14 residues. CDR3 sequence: CASSHPRRNAEAFF. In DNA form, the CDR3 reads TGTGCCAGCAGCCACCCACGGCGTAACGCTGAAGCTTTCTTT.

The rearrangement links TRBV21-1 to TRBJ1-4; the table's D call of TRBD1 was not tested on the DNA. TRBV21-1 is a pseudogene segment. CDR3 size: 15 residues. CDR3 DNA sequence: TGTGCCAGCAGCACCGGACAGGCTGAAACGGAAAAACTGTTTTTT. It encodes CASSTGQAETEKLFF.

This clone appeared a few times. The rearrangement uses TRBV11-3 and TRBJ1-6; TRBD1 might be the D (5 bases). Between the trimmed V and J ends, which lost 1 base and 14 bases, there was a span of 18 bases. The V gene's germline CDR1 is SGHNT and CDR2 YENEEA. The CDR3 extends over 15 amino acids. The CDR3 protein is CASSLVASGSGALHF. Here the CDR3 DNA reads TGTGCCAGCAGCTTAGTTGCGTCAGGGTCCGGTGCCCTCCACTTT.

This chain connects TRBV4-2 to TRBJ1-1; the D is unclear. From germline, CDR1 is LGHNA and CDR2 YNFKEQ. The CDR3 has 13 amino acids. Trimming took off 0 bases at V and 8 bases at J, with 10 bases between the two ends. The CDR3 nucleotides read TGTGCCAGCAGCCAAGATGAGGGAGGAGAAGCTTTCTTT. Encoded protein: CASSQDEGGEAFF.

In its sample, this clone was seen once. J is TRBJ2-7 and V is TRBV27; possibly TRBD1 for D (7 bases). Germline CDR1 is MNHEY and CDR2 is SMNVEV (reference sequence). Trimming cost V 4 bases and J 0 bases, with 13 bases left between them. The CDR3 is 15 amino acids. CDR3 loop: CASSSPGGSSYEQYF. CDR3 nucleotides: TGTGCCAGCAGTTCCCCAGGGGGGAGCTCCTACGAGCAGTACTTC.

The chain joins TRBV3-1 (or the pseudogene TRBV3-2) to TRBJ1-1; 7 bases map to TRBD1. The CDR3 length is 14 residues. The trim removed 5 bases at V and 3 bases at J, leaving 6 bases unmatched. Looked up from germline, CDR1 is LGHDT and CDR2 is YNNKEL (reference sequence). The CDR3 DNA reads TGTGCCAGCAGCAACAGGGGAGGGGACACTGAAGCTTTCTTT. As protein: CASSNRGGDTEAFF.

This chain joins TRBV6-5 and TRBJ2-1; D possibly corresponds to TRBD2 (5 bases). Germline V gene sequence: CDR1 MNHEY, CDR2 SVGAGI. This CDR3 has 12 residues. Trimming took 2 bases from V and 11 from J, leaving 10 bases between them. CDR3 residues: CASSYRTGKQFF. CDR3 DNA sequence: TGTGCCAGCAGTTACCGGACTGGGAAGCAGTTCTTC.

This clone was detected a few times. The chain's CDR3 is CASSPKTSGGYNEQFF. Written as DNA, the CDR3 is TGTGCCAGCAGCCCCAAGACTAGCGGGGGTTACAATGAGCAGTTCTTC. The V call is TRBV4-2, the J call TRBJ2-1, with 12 nucleotides matching TRBD2. V lost 4 bases to trimming and J lost 4 bases; unmatched junction nucleotides: 5. This CDR3 comprises 16 residues. Looked up from germline, CDR1 is LGHNA and CDR2 is YNFKEQ.

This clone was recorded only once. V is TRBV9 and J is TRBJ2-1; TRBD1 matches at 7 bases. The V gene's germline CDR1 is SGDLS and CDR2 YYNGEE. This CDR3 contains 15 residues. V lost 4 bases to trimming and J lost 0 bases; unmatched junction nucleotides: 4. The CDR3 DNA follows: TGTGCCAGCAGCCGACAGGGTAACTCCTACAATGAGCAGTTCTTC. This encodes CASSRQGNSYNEQFF.

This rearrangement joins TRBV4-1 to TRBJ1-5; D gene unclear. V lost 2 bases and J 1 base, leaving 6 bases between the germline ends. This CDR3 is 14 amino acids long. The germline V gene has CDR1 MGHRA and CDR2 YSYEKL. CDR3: CASSQMDSNQPQHF. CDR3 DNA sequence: TGCGCCAGCAGCCAAATGGACAGCAATCAGCCCCAGCATTTT.

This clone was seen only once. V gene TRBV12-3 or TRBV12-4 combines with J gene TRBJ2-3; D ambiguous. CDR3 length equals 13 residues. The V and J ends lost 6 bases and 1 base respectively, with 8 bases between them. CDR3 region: CASRSVGTDTQYF. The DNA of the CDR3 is TGTGCCAGCAGATCGGTTGGCACAGATACGCAGTATTTT.

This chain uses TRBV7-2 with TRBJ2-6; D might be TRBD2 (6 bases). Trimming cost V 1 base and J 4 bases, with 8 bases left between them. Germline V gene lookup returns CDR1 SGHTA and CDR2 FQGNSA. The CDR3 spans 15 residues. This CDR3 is CASSLESGGANVLTF. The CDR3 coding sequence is TGTGCCAGCAGCTTAGAGAGCGGGGGGGCCAACGTCCTGACTTTC. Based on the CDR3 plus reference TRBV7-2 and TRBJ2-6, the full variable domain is GAGVSQSPSNKVTEKGKDVELRCDPISGHTALYWYRQSLGQGLEFLIYFQGNSAPDKSGLPSDRFSAERTGGSVSTLTIQRTQQEDSAVYLCASSLESGGANVLTFGAGSRLTVL.

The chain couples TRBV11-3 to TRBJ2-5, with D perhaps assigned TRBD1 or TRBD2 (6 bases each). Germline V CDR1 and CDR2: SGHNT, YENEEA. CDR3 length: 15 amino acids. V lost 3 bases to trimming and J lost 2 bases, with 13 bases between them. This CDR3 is CASSLGGWDQETQYF. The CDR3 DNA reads TGTGCCAGCAGCTTGGGGGGCTGGGATCAAGAGACCCAGTACTTC. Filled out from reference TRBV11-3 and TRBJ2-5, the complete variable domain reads EAGVVQSPRYKIIEKKQPVAFWCNPISGHNTLYWYLQNLGQGPELLIRYENEEAVDDSQLPKDRFSAERLKGVDSTLKIQPAELGDSAVYLCASSLGGWDQETQYFGPGTRLLVL.

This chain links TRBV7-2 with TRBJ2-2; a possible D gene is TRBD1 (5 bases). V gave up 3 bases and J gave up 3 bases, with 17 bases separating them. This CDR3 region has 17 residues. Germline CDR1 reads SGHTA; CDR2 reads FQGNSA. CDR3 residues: CASSFCCWQGHTGELFF. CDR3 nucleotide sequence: TGTGCCAGCAGCTTCTGCTGTTGGCAGGGTCACACCGGGGAGCTGTTTTTT.

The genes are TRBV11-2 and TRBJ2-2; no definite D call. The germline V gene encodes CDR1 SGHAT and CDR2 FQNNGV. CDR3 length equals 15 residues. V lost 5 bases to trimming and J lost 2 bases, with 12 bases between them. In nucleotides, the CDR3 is TGTGCCAGCAGCCAAGAGGTCTCCAACACCGGGGAGCTGTTTTTT. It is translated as CASSQEVSNTGELFF.

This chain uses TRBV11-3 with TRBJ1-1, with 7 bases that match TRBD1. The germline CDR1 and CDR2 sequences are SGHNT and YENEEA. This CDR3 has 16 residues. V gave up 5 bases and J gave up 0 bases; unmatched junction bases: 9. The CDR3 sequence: CASSPRQGRVNTEAFF. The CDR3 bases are TGTGCCAGCAGCCCACGACAGGGACGGGTGAACACTGAAGCTTTCTTT.

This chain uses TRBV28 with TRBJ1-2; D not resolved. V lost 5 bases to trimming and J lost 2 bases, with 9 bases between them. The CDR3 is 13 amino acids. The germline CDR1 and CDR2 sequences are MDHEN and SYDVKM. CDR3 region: CASSRPENYGYTF. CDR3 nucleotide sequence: TGTGCCAGCAGTAGACCGGAGAACTATGGCTACACCTTC.

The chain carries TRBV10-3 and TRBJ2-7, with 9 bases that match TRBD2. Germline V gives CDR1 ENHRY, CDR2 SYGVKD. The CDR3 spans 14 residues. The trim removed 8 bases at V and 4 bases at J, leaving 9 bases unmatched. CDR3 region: CAISSGAPPYEQYF. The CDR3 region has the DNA TGTGCCATCTCTAGCGGGGCTCCCCCTTACGAGCAGTACTTC.